This is a list of T cell receptor beta chains from one sample in a study of cytomegalovirus exposure and HLA in healthy donors. Assay: immunoSEQ multiplex PCR; the TCRdb copy retains only in-frame clones and omits some. The sample records roughly 130,000 clones, approximately 68% being singletons. Sequencing used PBMCs. The source of these receptors is a man aged 25 to 40 in good health and CMV-seropositive. The CDR3 runs from the conserved cysteine through the conserved F or W. A D gene is named only where the DNA matches it firmly. The size field is filled for only some rows; it gives once, few, many or a size class.

>TRBD1|TRBJ1-3|TRBV5-4|once
CASSPGTGANTIYF
TGTGCCAGCAGCCCTGGTACAGGGGCGAACACCATATATTTT
>TRBD1|TRBJ2-3|TRBV2|-
CASTAGGAVTDTQYF
TGTGCCAGCACCGCAGGGGGAGCAGTGACAGATACGCAGTATTTT
>-|TRBJ2-2|TRBV27|-
CASSLYGSGYTGELFF
TGTGCCAGCAGTTTATACGGTAGCGGTTACACCGGGGAGCTGTTTTTT
>-|TRBJ2-2|TRBV27|-
CASGRRGRDATGELFF
TGTGCCAGCGGTCGACGTGGGCGGGACGCCACCGGGGAGCTGTTTTTT
>-|TRBJ2-5|TRBV6-5|few
CASSYDYGETQYF
TGTGCCAGCAGTTACGATTACGGGGAGACCCAGTACTTC
>-|TRBJ2-3|TRBV4-3|-
CASSQDTSADTQYF
TGCGCCAGCAGCCAAGATACTAGTGCAGATACGCAGTATTTT
>-|TRBJ1-5|TRBV7-8|-
CASSLGENQPQHF
TGTGCCAGCAGCTTAGGCGAGAATCAGCCCCAGCATTTT
>TRBD2|TRBJ2-7|TRBV5-1|-
CASRGGTRKTEQYF
TGCGCCAGCAGGGGCGGGACTAGAAAGACCGAGCAGTACTTC
>TRBD1|TRBJ2-6|TRBV18|-
CASSPPRTGVSGANVLTF
TGTGCCAGCTCACCCCCTAGGACAGGGGTTTCTGGGGCCAACGTCCTGACTTTC
>TRBD2|TRBJ2-1|TRBV10-3|-
CAIDSGGGNEQFF
TGTGCCATCGACAGCGGGGGAGGGAATGAGCAGTTCTTC
>TRBD2|TRBJ2-1|TRBV10-3|few
CAISESGGSFSNEQFF
TGTGCCATCAGTGAGTCGGGCGGGAGCTTTTCGAATGAGCAGTTCTTC
>-|TRBJ2-6|TRBV2|-
CASRGGPGDSGANVLTF
TGTGCCAGCAGGGGGGGGCCAGGAGACTCTGGGGCCAACGTCCTGACTTTC
>-|TRBJ2-5|TRBV5-4|-
CASSFRETQYF
TGTGCCAGCAGCTTCCGAGAGACCCAGTACTTC
>-|TRBJ2-2|TRBV11-3|-
CASSFRDTGELFF
TGTGCCAGCAGCTTCCGGGACACCGGGGAGCTGTTTTTT
>TRBD2|TRBJ2-7|TRBV29-1|-
CSVLRLAGVGGEQYF
TGCAGCGTTCTTCGACTAGCGGGAGTGGGGGGCGAGCAGTACTTC
>-|TRBJ2-3|TRBV7-9|-
CASSLLQADTQYF
TGTGCCAGCAGCCTACTGCAAGCAGATACGCAGTATTTT
>TRBD2|TRBJ2-5|TRBV7-8|few
CASSQTFGGRTETQYF
TGTGCCAGCAGCCAAACTTTCGGCGGGAGAACGGAGACCCAGTACTTC
>TRBD1|TRBJ2-7|TRBV6-5|-
CASSHSFGTGQYEQYF
TGTGCCAGCAGTCACTCCTTCGGGACAGGGCAGTACGAGCAGTACTTC
>-|TRBJ2-1|TRBV28|once
CASSPPPLEVYEQFF
TGTGCCAGCAGCCCTCCCCCCCTGGAGGTCTATGAGCAGTTCTTC
>-|TRBJ2-5|TRBV6-4|-
CATIWRGIADHFPQETQYF
TGTGCCACCATTTGGCGGGGAATAGCGGATCATTTCCCTCAAGAGACCCAGTACTTC
>-|TRBJ2-7|TRBV11-2|-
CASSFSGYEQYF
TGTGCCAGCAGCTTTAGCGGCTACGAGCAGTACTTC
>-|TRBJ2-3|TRBV19|-
CASSQGLTGDTQYF
TGTGCCAGTAGTCAAGGACTAACCGGAGATACGCAGTATTTT
>-|TRBJ2-1|TRBV14|few
CASSRGLPAYNEQFF
TGTGCCAGCAGCCGTGGGCTCCCCGCCTACAATGAGCAGTTCTTC
>TRBD1|TRBJ2-3|TRBV5-1|-
CASSASWDRGPWTSLADTQYF
TGCGCCAGCAGCGCTTCCTGGGACAGGGGGCCCTGGACTAGTTTAGCAGATACGCAGTATTTT
>-|TRBJ1-2|TRBV10-3|few
CAIRTKLNPNGYTF
TGTGCCATCAGAACTAAGCTTAACCCTAATGGCTACACCTTC
>-|TRBJ1-4|TRBV15|once
CATSRARTAVATNEKLFF
TGTGCCACCAGCAGGGCGAGGACAGCCGTGGCAACTAATGAAAAACTGTTTTTT
>TRBD1|TRBJ1-1|TRBV6-5|-
CASSPPGGTEAFF
TGTGCCAGCAGTCCACCAGGGGGCACTGAAGCTTTCTTT
>TRBD2|TRBJ2-2|TRBV9|-
CASSPWGGINTGELFF
TGTGCCAGCAGTCCATGGGGAGGGATAAACACCGGGGAGCTGTTTTTT
>-|TRBJ1-5|TRBV5-4|-
CASSSRVGQPQHF
TGTGCCAGCAGCTCCAGGGTAGGGCAGCCCCAGCATTTT
>-|TRBJ2-2|TRBV7-3|-
CASSLIGGTGELFF
TGTGCCAGCAGCTTAATCGGGGGCACCGGGGAGCTGTTTTTT
>-|TRBJ1-1|TRBV5-4|-
CASSLIGEFTEAFF
TGTGCCAGCAGCTTGATAGGAGAGTTTACTGAAGCTTTCTTT
>TRBD1|TRBJ1-4|TRBV4-2|-
CASSLPTGVREKLFF
TGTGCCAGCAGCTTACCGACAGGGGTGCGGGAAAAACTGTTTTTT
>TRBD2|TRBJ2-5|TRBV7-9|-
CASSLLAGAQETQYF
TGTGCCAGCAGCTTGCTAGCGGGAGCCCAAGAGACCCAGTACTTC
>-|TRBJ2-3|TRBV30|-
CAWSGQGSRADTQYF
TGTGCCTGGAGTGGGCAGGGGAGCCGCGCAGATACGCAGTATTTT
>-|TRBJ1-3|TRBV6-1|-
CASSASSGNTIYF
TGTGCCAGCAGTGCGAGTTCTGGAAACACCATATATTTT
>TRBD1|TRBJ2-3|TRBV2|few
CASSQDRDADTQYF
TGTGCCAGCAGTCAAGACAGGGATGCTGATACGCAGTATTTT
>TRBD1|TRBJ1-1|TRBV27|-
CASGRLGQGEAFF
TGTGCCAGCGGGAGACTCGGACAGGGTGAAGCTTTCTTT
>-|TRBJ1-2|TRBV5-6|-
CASSLDRALGGYTF
TGTGCCAGCAGCTTGGACAGGGCTCTGGGGGGCTACACCTTC
>-|TRBJ1-2|TRBV7-2|once
CASSFLLGVGDYGYTF
TGTGCCAGCAGCTTTTTACTGGGAGTCGGCGACTATGGCTACACCTTC
>-|TRBJ1-2|TRBV10-3|-
CAISDPPNRGYGYTF
TGTGCCATCAGTGACCCCCCTAACCGGGGCTATGGCTACACCTTC
>-|TRBJ1-2|TRBV4-1|-
CASSQVGATPYGYTF
TGCGCCAGCAGCCAAGTTGGGGCAACCCCCTATGGCTACACCTTC
>TRBD1|TRBJ1-5|TRBV7-2|-
CVSSPDRVSQPQHF
TGTGTCAGCAGCCCCGACAGGGTCAGTCAGCCCCAGCATTTT
>TRBD1|TRBJ1-1|TRBV5-4|-
CASRNAGQGPAEAFF
TGTGCCAGCAGAAATGCTGGACAGGGACCCGCTGAAGCTTTCTTT
>TRBD1|TRBJ2-3|TRBV6-5|few
CASGTVPDTQYF
TGTGCCAGCGGGACAGTTCCAGATACGCAGTATTTT
>-|TRBJ2-7|TRBV27|-
CASRRDYEQYF
TGTGCCAGCCGAAGGGACTACGAGCAGTACTTC
>-|TRBJ2-6|TRBV4-1|once
CASSQEFYGANVLTF
TGCGCCAGCAGCCAAGAGTTCTATGGGGCCAACGTCCTGACTTTC
>-|TRBJ2-7|TRBV28|-
CASSNSEARPEQYF
TGTGCCAGCAGCAACTCCGAAGCCAGGCCCGAGCAGTACTTC
>-|TRBJ1-1|TRBV18|few
CASSPPGDTEAFF
TGTGCCAGCTCACCACCCGGGGACACTGAAGCTTTCTTT
>-|TRBJ1-1|TRBV29-1|-
CSVSEGTNTEAFF
TGCAGCGTGTCCGAGGGGACAAACACTGAAGCTTTCTTT
>-|TRBJ2-2|TRBV25-1|-
CASSYGSFTGELFF
TGTGCCAGCAGTTATGGGAGTTTTACCGGGGAGCTGTTTTTT
>TRBD1|TRBJ1-2|TRBV5-1|-
CASSLEGVRGLGYTF
TGCGCCAGCAGCTTGGAAGGCGTCAGGGGGCTTGGCTACACCTTC
>TRBD2|TRBJ2-1|TRBV5-4|-
CASSLRLAGLNEQFF
TGTGCCAGCAGCTTAAGACTAGCGGGGCTAAATGAGCAGTTCTTC
>-|TRBJ2-6|TRBV2|few
CASSAFSGANVLTF
TGTGCCAGCAGTGCCTTCTCTGGGGCCAACGTCCTGACTTTC
>TRBD1|TRBJ2-7|TRBV4-1|few
CASSSQGQGTYEQYF
TGCGCCAGCAGCTCGCAGGGACAGGGGACCTACGAGCAGTACTTC
>-|TRBJ2-7|TRBV6-8|-
CASSPTALSGIHEQYF
TGTGCCAGCAGTCCGACGGCCCTCTCAGGGATCCACGAGCAGTACTTC
>TRBD1|TRBJ2-2|TRBV5-4|-
CASSADRVNTGELFF
TGTGCCAGCAGCGCGGACAGGGTGAACACCGGGGAGCTGTTTTTT
>TRBD1|TRBJ1-1|TRBV15|-
CATREQGRNTEAFF
TGTGCCACTCGGGAACAGGGGCGGAACACTGAAGCTTTCTTT